A selection of T cell receptor beta chains follows, all from one sample in a study of cytomegalovirus exposure and HLA in healthy donors. The table came from immunoSEQ multiplex PCR; TCRdb's copy has only in-frame clones and leaves some out. The table lists around 200,000 clones, 86% of them singletons, with approximately 0.31% in the top ten. The sequencing sample was made of PBMCs. Source of these receptors: a woman between 25 and 40 years old in good health and CMV-seronegative. The CDR3 runs from the conserved cysteine through the conserved F or W. The D gene is left open where the match is weak. The size of a clone is reported for some rows only, either as once, few or many, or as a class for expanded clones.

CDR3	DNA	D	V	J	size
CSFSGSSYNEQFF	TGCAGCTTTAGCGGTAGCTCCTACAATGAGCAGTTCTTC	NA	TRBV29-1	TRBJ2-1	NA
CASSIDGTSGGLQTQYF	TGTGCCAGTAGTATTGACGGGACTAGCGGGGGGCTACAGACCCAGTACTTC	TRBD2	TRBV19	TRBJ2-5	NA
CASSLAAGELFF	TGTGCCAGTAGCCTGGCGGCCGGGGAGCTGTTTTTT	NA	TRBV19	TRBJ2-2	NA
CASSQDLGSGSETQYF	TGCGCCAGCAGCCAAGATCTGGGTAGCGGGAGTGAGACCCAGTACTTC	TRBD2	TRBV4-1	TRBJ2-5	NA
CASRMGQVNTEAFF	TGTGCCAGCAGGATGGGACAGGTTAACACTGAAGCTTTCTTT	TRBD1	TRBV28	TRBJ1-1	NA
CASSFPAGAGADTQYF	TGTGCCAGCAGTTTCCCAGCGGGAGCGGGGGCAGATACGCAGTATTTT	TRBD2	TRBV28	TRBJ2-3	once
CASRSSGSASYEQYF	TGTGCCAGCCGCTCGTCTGGCAGCGCTTCCTACGAGCAGTACTTC	NA	TRBV5-6	TRBJ2-7	NA
CASSLDSYGYTF	TGTGCCAGCAGCTTGGACAGCTATGGCTACACCTTC	NA	TRBV5-5	TRBJ1-2	NA
CASSSVKGAGVSADTQYF	TGTGCCAGCAGCTCCGTAAAGGGTGCGGGAGTGTCGGCAGATACGCAGTATTTT	TRBD2	TRBV7-9	TRBJ2-3	NA
CASRLRGVSGANVLTF	TGTGCCAGCAGGCTACGGGGGGTAAGTGGGGCCAACGTCCTGACTTTC	TRBD2	TRBV27	TRBJ2-6	NA
CASRLTWGGREQYF	TGTGCCAGCAGATTGACTTGGGGAGGGAGAGAGCAGTACTTC	TRBD2	TRBV27	TRBJ2-5	NA
CASSPLGGGNTEAFF	TGTGCCAGCAGCCCCCTGGGAGGCGGCAACACTGAAGCTTTCTTT	NA	TRBV11-2	TRBJ1-1	NA
CATSRPGLSIYGYTF	TGTGCCACCAGCAGGCCGGGACTGTCGATTTATGGCTACACCTTC	NA	TRBV15	TRBJ1-2	NA
CASSQVGTKNTEAFF	TGCGCCAGCAGCCAAGTGGGGACAAAGAACACTGAAGCTTTCTTT	NA	TRBV4-1	TRBJ1-1	NA
CASSLDPGVYNEQFF	TGTGCCAGCAGCTTAGATCCGGGAGTCTACAATGAGCAGTTCTTC	NA	TRBV11-1	TRBJ2-1	once
CASSQQGYGEQYF	TGTGCCAGCAGCCAACAGGGGTACGGCGAGCAGTACTTC	TRBD1	TRBV7-3	TRBJ2-7	NA
CASSLSRTLSYEQYF	TGTGCCAGCAGTTTATCCAGGACACTCTCCTACGAGCAGTACTTC	NA	TRBV28	TRBJ2-7	NA
CASSYPQGRVAAQYF	TGTGCCAGCAGTTACCCCCAGGGGCGGGTAGCAGCGCAGTACTTC	NA	TRBV28	TRBJ2-7	once